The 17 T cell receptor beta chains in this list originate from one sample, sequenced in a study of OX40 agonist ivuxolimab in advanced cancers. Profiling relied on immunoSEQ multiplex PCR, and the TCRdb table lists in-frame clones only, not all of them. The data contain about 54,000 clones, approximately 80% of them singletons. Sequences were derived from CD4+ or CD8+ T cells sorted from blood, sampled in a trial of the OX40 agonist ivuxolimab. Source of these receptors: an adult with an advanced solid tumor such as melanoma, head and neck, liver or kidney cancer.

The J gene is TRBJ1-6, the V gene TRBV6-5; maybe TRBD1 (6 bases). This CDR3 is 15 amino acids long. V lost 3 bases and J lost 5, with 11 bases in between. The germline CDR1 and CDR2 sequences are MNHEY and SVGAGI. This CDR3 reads CASSYSGENNSPLHF. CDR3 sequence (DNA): TGTGCCAGCAGTTATTCAGGGGAAAATAATTCACCCCTCCACTTT.

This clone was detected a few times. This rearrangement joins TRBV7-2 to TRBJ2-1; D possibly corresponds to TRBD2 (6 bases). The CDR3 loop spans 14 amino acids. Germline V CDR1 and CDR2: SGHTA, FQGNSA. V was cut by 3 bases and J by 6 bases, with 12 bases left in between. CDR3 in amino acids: CASSFQAGRNEQFF. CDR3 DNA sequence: TGTGCCAGCAGCTTCCAAGCGGGTCGCAATGAGCAGTTCTTC.

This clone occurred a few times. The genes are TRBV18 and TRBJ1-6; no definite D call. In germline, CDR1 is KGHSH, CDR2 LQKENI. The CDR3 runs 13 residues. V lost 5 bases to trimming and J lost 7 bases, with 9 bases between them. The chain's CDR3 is CASSGGQNSPLHF. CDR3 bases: TGTGCCAGCTCAGGAGGGCAGAATTCACCCCTCCACTTT.

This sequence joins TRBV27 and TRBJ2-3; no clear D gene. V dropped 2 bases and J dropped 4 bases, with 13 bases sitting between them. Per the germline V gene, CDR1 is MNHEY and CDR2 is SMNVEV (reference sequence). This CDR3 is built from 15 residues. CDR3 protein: CASSLIAGSPDTQYF. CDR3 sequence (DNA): TGTGCCAGCAGTTTAATAGCCGGTTCCCCAGATACGCAGTATTTT.

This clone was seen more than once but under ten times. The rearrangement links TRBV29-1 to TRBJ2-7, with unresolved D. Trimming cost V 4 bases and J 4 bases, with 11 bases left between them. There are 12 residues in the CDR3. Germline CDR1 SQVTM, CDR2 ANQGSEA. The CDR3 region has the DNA TGCAGCGTTGTGCAAGAGAGTTACGAGCAGTACTTC. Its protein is CSVVQESYEQYF.

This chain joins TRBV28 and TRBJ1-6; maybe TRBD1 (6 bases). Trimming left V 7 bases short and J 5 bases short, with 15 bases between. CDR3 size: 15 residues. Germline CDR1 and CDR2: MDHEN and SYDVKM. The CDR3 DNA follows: TGTGCCAGCATCTTTTCAACAGGGAATAATTCACCCCTCCACTTT. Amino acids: CASIFSTGNNSPLHF.

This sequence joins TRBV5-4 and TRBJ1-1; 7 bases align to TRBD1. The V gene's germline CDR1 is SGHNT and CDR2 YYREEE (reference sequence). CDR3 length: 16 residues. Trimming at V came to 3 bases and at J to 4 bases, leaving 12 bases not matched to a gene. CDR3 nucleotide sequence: TGTGCCAGCAGCTCAGGGGGGCAGGGGCGAGGCACTGAAGCTTTCTTT. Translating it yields CASSSGGQGRGTEAFF.

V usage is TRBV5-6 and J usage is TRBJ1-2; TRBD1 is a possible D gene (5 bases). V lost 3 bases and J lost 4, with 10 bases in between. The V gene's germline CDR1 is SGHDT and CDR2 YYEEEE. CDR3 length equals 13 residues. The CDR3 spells CASSSYRGYGYTF. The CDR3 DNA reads TGTGCCAGCAGCTCCTATAGGGGCTATGGCTACACCTTC.

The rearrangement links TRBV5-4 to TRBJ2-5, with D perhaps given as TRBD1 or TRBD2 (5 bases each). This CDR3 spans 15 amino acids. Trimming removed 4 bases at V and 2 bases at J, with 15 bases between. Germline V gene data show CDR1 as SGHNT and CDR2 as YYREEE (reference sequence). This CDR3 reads CASSEGRLPQETQYF. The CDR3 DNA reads TGTGCCAGCAGCGAGGGACGTCTCCCTCAAGAGACCCAGTACTTC.

The CDR3 here is CASSRQIGTEETQYF. DNA of the CDR3: TGTGCCAGCAGCCGCCAGATCGGGACAGAAGAGACCCAGTACTTC. The rearrangement uses TRBV7-2 and TRBJ2-5; TRBD1 aligns across 7 bases. CDR1 is SGHTA and CDR2 is FQGNSA in the germline V gene. CDR3 length: 15 residues. V dropped 5 bases and J dropped 3; count of bases not matched to a gene: 9.

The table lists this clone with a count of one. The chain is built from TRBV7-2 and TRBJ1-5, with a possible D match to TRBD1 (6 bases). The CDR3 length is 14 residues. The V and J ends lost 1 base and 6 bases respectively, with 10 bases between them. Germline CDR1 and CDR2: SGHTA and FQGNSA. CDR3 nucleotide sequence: TGTGCCAGCAGCTTAGTCGGGGGGCTTCAGCCCCAGCATTTT. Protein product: CASSLVGGLQPQHF.

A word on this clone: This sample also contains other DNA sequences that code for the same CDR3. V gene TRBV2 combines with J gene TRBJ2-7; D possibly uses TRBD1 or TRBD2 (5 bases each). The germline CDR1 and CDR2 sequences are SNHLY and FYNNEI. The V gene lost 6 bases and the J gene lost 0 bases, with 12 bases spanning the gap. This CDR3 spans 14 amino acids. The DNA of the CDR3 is TGTGCCAGCAGCGGGAAGGGGAGCTCCTACGAGCAGTACTTC. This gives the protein CASSGKGSSYEQYF.

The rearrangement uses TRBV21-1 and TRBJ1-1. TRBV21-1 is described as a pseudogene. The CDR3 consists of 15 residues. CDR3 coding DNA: TGTGCCAGCAGCAAGCAGGGTATGGGGAGAACTGAAGCTTTCTTT. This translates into CASSKQGMGRTEAFF.

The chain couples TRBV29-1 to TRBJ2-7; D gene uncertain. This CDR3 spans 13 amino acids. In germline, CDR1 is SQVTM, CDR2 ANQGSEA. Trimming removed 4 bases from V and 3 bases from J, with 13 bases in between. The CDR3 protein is CSVGTGQNYEQYF. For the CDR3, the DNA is TGCAGCGTTGGAACGGGTCAGAACTACGAGCAGTACTTC.

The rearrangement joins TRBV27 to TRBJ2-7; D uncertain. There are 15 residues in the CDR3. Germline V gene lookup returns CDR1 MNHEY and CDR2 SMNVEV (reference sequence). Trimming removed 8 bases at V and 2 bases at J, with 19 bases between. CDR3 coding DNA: TGTGCCAGCCAGCTAAGGGCGTCTTTCGCCTACGAGCAGTACTTC. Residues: CASQLRASFAYEQYF.

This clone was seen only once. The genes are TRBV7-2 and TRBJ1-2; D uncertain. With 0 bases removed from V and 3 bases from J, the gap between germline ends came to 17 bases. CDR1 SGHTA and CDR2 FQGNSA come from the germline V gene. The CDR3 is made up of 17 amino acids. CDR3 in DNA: TGTGCCAGCAGCTTAGCCCTTGGGGAAAGGGTGGACTATGGCTACACCTTC. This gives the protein CASSLALGERVDYGYTF.

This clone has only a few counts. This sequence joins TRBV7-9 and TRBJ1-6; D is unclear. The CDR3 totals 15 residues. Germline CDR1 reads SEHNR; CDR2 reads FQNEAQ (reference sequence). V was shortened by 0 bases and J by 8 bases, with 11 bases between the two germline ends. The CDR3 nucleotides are TGTGCCAGCAGCTTAGCAGCAGGCGCCCATTCACCCCTCCACTTT. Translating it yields CASSLAAGAHSPLHF.